This T cell receptor (beta chain) was sequenced for a study of TIL therapy for anti-PD-1-resistant metastatic lung cancer. Time point noted: pre-treatment sample, taken before nivolumab and TIL therapy. Most excised metastases sampled were pleural nodules or supraclavicular lymph nodes. This was the immunoSEQ v3 assay. Sequencing was performed with immunoSEQ multiplex PCR; in TCRdb, only in-frame clones are kept and a portion is missing. The sample lists over 20,000 clones, approximately 77% occurring once. The sample here was tumor tissue, taken at baseline. All receptors derive from a person aged 25-85 years with non-small cell lung cancer.

This sequence joins TRBV7-3 and TRBJ2-7; 13 bases align to TRBD2. This CDR3 region has 13 residues. J lost 10 bases, V lost 5 bases, and 5 bases had no gene match. Germline CDR1 SGHTA, CDR2 FQGTGA. This CDR3 reads CASSPTSGGIQYF. The DNA of the CDR3 is TGTGCCAGCAGCCCGACTAGCGGGGGGATTCAGTACTTC.